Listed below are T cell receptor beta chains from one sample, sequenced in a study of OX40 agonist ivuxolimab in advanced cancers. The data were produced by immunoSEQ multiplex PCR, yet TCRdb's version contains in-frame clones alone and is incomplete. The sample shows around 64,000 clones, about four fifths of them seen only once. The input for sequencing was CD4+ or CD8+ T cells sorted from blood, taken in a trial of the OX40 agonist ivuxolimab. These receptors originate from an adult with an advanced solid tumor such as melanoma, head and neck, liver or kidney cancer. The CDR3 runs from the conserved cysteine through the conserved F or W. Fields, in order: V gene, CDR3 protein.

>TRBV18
CASSPLGGQGEEKLFF
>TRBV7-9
CASSLGQGNEQFF
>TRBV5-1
CASSLRGKMDTQYF
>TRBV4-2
CASSQTPSASYNEQFF
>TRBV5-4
CASSLYRSGTEAFF
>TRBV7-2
CASSPQGQGSDGYTF
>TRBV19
CASSPGQGLNQPQHF
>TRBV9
CASGGEVLETQYF
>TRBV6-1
CASSDLRGQHYGYTF
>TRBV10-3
CAISESRTSGGPGELFF
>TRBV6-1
CASSHREPYEQYF
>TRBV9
CASSTGPQNPPQHF
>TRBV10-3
CATLGRRDSSYEQYF
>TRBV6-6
CASSYYRAGELFF
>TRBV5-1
CASSSPGGGRSLDEQYF
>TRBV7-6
CASRGPPGGQFF
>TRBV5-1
CASTSRGLGNTEAFF
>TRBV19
CASSMTGSEQYF
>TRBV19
CASSSTGGDGYTF
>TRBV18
CASSPGPMVETQYF
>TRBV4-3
CASSLYRENEQFF
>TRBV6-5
CATFYRIYGYTF
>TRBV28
CASSSAFNTGELFF
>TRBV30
CAWSGDIQSSYNEQFF
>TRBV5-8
CASSFGDYRGEQYF
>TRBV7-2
CASSLGRLRVNTEAFF
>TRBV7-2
CASSLDGIQETQYF
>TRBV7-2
CASSTQTSGRTVEQFF
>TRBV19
CASHPLWTRVGGYTF
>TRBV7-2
CASSLWPGTAKNIQYF
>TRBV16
CASSQRTGSYEQYF
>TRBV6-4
CASRLDQGSGTEAFF
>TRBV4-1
CASSAPTQGNTIYF
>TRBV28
CASSFMASGSRDTGELFF
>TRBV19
CASSPDRGILNEQFF
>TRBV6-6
CASSYSGVEQYF
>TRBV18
CASSPRAGGMNTEAFF
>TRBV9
CASSQSPGQYYGYTF
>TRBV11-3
CASSLGGWREKVEQFF
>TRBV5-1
CASSLGAGASNQPQHF
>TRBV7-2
CASSPQGPNYGYTF
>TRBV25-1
CASSAGQTYEQYF
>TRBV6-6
CASSLEGAYYNEQFF
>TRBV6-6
CASSPQGNTEAFF
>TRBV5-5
CASSLDGGASYNEQFF
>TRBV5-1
CASSLSEGGWQHF
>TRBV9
CASSSQGSYEQYF
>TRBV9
CASSRALEYGYTF
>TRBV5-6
CASSLWAYEQYF
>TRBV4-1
CASSQGATGDEKLFF
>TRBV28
CASSSPGQSLYGYTF
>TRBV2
CASSQRTSRQETQYF
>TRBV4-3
CASSQVTWDLTSGYTF
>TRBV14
CASSQEIGSQYF
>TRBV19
CASSMDDGGRHTEAFF
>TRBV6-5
CASSTRDRTHF
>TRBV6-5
CASSPLRDGYEQYF
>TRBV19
CASSIDPASGGNEQFF
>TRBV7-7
CASSPSGGTPETQYF
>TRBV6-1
CASSELGGFYEQYF